Below, 25 T cell receptor beta chains from the same sample are listed, as sequenced in a study of shared clonotypes between healthy human individuals. Terminally differentiated effector memory CD45RA+ cells were excluded by CCR7 positive selection of CD45RO-negative cells. Libraries were prepared by immunoSEQ multiplex PCR; TCRdb keeps only in-frame clonotypes and omits some of them. The sample contains more than 2 million clones, around 93% of which appear only once. The specimen was naive CD8+ T cells from PBMCs. Source of these receptors: a young man in good health. Some clones in this sample may be carry-over from other donors' samples.

This clone was counted a single time. This sequence joins TRBV27 and TRBJ1-2, with D possibly TRBD1 on 6 matching bases. V lost 6 bases and J lost 0, with 14 bases in between. Germline CDR1 MNHEY, CDR2 SMNVEV (reference sequence). The CDR3 is 15 residues long. CDR3 protein: CASSPQGRPNYGYTF. The CDR3 DNA follows: TGTGCCAGCAGCCCGCAGGGGAGGCCTAACTATGGCTACACCTTC.

This chain joins TRBV28 and TRBJ2-7, with D hard to call. V gave up 5 bases and J gave up 5 bases, with 10 bases separating them. This CDR3 contains 12 residues. Germline V gene sequence: CDR1 MDHEN, CDR2 SYDVKM. The CDR3: CASSAPFNEQYF. The CDR3 bases are TGTGCCAGCAGTGCCCCCTTTAACGAGCAGTACTTC.

This chain connects TRBV7-3 to TRBJ2-1; D is undetermined. CDR1 and CDR2 (germline): SGHTA, FQGTGA. Trimming removed 5 bases at V and 5 bases at J, with 10 bases between. The CDR3 covers 13 residues. The CDR3 is CASSPSLNNEQFF. For the CDR3, the DNA is TGTGCCAGCAGCCCTAGTCTGAACAATGAGCAGTTCTTC.

The chain has TRBV7-9 and TRBJ1-2; TRBD1 is a possible D gene (6 bases). Germline V gives CDR1 SEHNR, CDR2 FQNEAQ (reference sequence). Between the trimmed V and J ends, which lost 1 base and 6 bases, there was a span of 18 bases. CDR3 length: 16 residues. CDR3 region: CASSLVSRTEWDGYTF. DNA of the CDR3: TGTGCCAGCAGCTTAGTCTCTCGGACAGAATGGGATGGCTACACCTTC.

This chain uses TRBV19 with TRBJ1-1, with D maybe TRBD1 (6 bases). V lost 6 bases and J 1 base, leaving 12 bases between the germline ends. Germline V gene lookup returns CDR1 LNHDA and CDR2 SQIVND (reference sequence). The CDR3 has 14 amino acids. CDR3 sequence reads: CASRGGQPNTEAFF. CDR3 sequence (DNA): TGTGCCAGTAGGGGCGGACAGCCGAACACTGAAGCTTTCTTT.

The rearrangement joins TRBV11-2 to TRBJ1-2; TRBD1 might be the D (6 bases). Germline V lookup: CDR1 SGHAT, CDR2 FQNNGV. CDR3 length equals 14 residues. Trimming shortened V by 5 bases and J by 8 bases, and 18 bases separated the two germline ends. CDR3 nucleotide sequence: TGTGCCAGCAGCCCCAGGGGCCCTACTTCCGGCTACACCTTC. Translating gives CASSPRGPTSGYTF.

The chain has TRBV7-8 and TRBJ1-2; TRBD1 might be the D (5 bases). The CDR3 is 16 residues long. Trimming cost V 5 bases and J 0 bases, with 16 bases left between them. CDR1 SGHVS and CDR2 FQNEAQ come from the germline V gene. The CDR3 sequence is CASSQYGGSANYGYTF. The CDR3 region has the DNA TGTGCCAGCAGCCAGTATGGGGGGTCAGCTAACTATGGCTACACCTTC.

The gene calls are TRBV4-1 and TRBJ2-2, with no clear D. V lost 7 bases and J lost 0, with 6 bases in between. The CDR3 has 13 amino acids. Germline V CDR1 and CDR2: MGHRA, YSYEKL. CDR3 sequence: CASKPANTGELFF. The CDR3 coding sequence is TGCGCCAGCAAGCCGGCGAACACCGGGGAGCTGTTTTTT.

The V gene is TRBV4-1, the J gene TRBJ2-7, with D maybe TRBD1 (7 bases). Trimming took off 6 bases at V and 0 bases at J, with 15 bases between the two ends. This CDR3 has 15 amino acids. Germline CDR1 reads MGHRA; CDR2 reads YSYEKL. The CDR3 DNA sequence: TGCGCCAGCAGGCAGGCAGGGGGGAGCTCCTACGAGCAGTACTTC. Its protein product is CASRQAGGSSYEQYF.

The V gene is TRBV11-1, the J gene TRBJ2-3, with a tentative D call TRBD2 (5 bases). This CDR3 region has 17 residues. CDR1 and CDR2 from the germline V gene are SGHAT and FQDESV (reference sequence). V was shortened by 0 bases and J by 2 bases, with 15 bases between the two germline ends. The chain's CDR3 is CASSLASRHGDTDTQYF. For the CDR3, the DNA is TGTGCCAGCAGCTTAGCATCCCGACACGGGGACACAGATACGCAGTATTTT. Combining the CDR3 with reference TRBV11-1 and TRBJ2-3 gives the whole variable domain EAEVAQSPRYKITEKSQAVAFWCDPISGHATLYWYRQILGQGPELLVQFQDESVVDDSQLPKDRFSAERLKGVDSTLKIQPAELGDSAMYLCASSLASRHGDTDTQYFGPGTRLTVL.

V is TRBV6-5 and J is TRBJ1-2; no definite D call. Germline CDR1 is MNHEY and CDR2 is SVGAGI. V dropped 0 bases and J dropped 4 bases, with 12 bases sitting between them. The CDR3 has 15 amino acids. CDR3 in DNA: TGTGCCAGCAGTTACTCCGAGGGTGGCCTCTATGGCTACACCTTC. The encoded protein is CASSYSEGGLYGYTF.

This chain uses TRBV6-5 with TRBJ1-2; possible D gene TRBD1, 6 bases. V dropped 2 bases and J dropped 6 bases, with 16 bases sitting between them. There are 15 residues in the CDR3. Germline V gene data show CDR1 as MNHEY and CDR2 as SVGAGI. The CDR3 DNA reads as TGTGCCAGCAGTTACGGGGCAGGGGCTATAGATGGCTACACCTTC. Translated: CASSYGAGAIDGYTF.

The CDR3 nucleotides are TGTGCCAGCAGTTTAAGTTCGTGGGCGTATGAGCAGTTCTTC. Protein product: CASSLSSWAYEQFF. This chain uses TRBV27 with TRBJ2-1, with D uncertain. The CDR3 is made up of 14 amino acids. Germline assignment: CDR1 MNHEY and CDR2 SMNVEV (reference sequence). V shed 2 bases and J shed 8 bases, with 13 bases lying between them.

The chain carries TRBV27 and TRBJ2-5, with TRBD2 matching 12 bases. Germline CDR1 reads MNHEY; CDR2 reads SMNVEV (reference sequence). V was pared by 6 bases and J by 4 bases, with 3 bases of the junction left unmatched. The CDR3 sequence is 14 residues long. Here the CDR3 DNA reads TGTGCCAGCAGAGAGGGACTAGCGGGAGAGACCCAGTACTTC. Translating gives CASREGLAGETQYF.

The gene calls are TRBV9 and TRBJ2-7; 9 bases align to TRBD1. CDR1 and CDR2 (germline): SGDLS, YYNGEE. This CDR3 comprises 14 residues. Trimming took 4 bases from V and 3 from J; bases not matched to a gene: 5. CDR3 region: CASSPQTGGYEQYF. The CDR3 DNA is TGTGCCAGCAGCCCCCAGACAGGGGGCTACGAGCAGTACTTC.

The rearrangement links TRBV19 to TRBJ2-7; 8 nucleotides align to TRBD1. CDR3 length: 15 residues. The trim removed 5 bases at V and 0 bases at J, leaving 6 bases unmatched. Germline assignment: CDR1 LNHDA and CDR2 SQIVND (reference sequence). In DNA, the CDR3 is TGTGCCAGTAGTCTCTGGACAGGGAGCTCCTACGAGCAGTACTTC. Translation gives CASSLWTGSSYEQYF.

The rearrangement joins TRBV9 to TRBJ1-2; D perhaps matches TRBD1 (5 bases). V lost 1 base, J lost 5 bases, and 15 bases lay in between. This CDR3 is built from 15 residues. Per the germline V gene, CDR1 is SGDLS and CDR2 is YYNGEE. The CDR3 reads CASSVWKGPRYGYTF. The CDR3 DNA is TGTGCCAGCAGCGTATGGAAGGGGCCCCGATATGGCTACACCTTC.

V and J are TRBV25-1 and TRBJ1-2; D is perhaps TRBD1 (6 bases). Per the germline V gene, CDR1 is MGHDK and CDR2 is SYGVNS. The CDR3 length is 14 residues. The germline V and J ends were trimmed by 7 bases and 5 bases, with 17 bases remaining between them. CDR3 DNA: TGTGCCAGCACACATACAGGGAATTCGTATGGCTACACCTTC. Translating it yields CASTHTGNSYGYTF.

The V call is TRBV21-1, the J call TRBJ2-7; the table's D call, TRBD2, has no DNA check behind it. TRBV21-1 is given as a pseudogene. The CDR3 spans 21 residues. The CDR3 protein is CASSKPHPYNVASMGSYEQYF. The CDR3 DNA sequence: TGTGCCAGCAGCAAACCACATCCCTACAATGTAGCGTCAATGGGCTCCTACGAGCAGTACTTC.

The V call is TRBV27, the J call TRBJ2-1; D remains unclear. Germline CDR1 is MNHEY and CDR2 is SMNVEV (reference sequence). Deletions cut 3 bases from V and 2 bases from J, with 11 bases between. This CDR3 spans 15 amino acids. The CDR3 loop reads CASSFASLPYNEQFF. The CDR3 DNA follows: TGTGCCAGCAGTTTCGCCTCCCTTCCCTACAATGAGCAGTTCTTC.

The genes are TRBV11-2 and TRBJ2-1; 10 bases fit TRBD2. Germline-derived CDR1 and CDR2 are SGHAT and FQNNGV. The V segment lost 2 bases and the J segment 1 base; nucleotides outside the gene matches: 5. The CDR3 loop spans 17 amino acids. CDR3 coding DNA: TGTGCCAGCAGCTTAAGCCTAGCGGGAGTTTCCTACAATGAGCAGTTCTTC. Residues: CASSLSLAGVSYNEQFF.

This sequence joins TRBV28 and TRBJ1-1; no definite D call. CDR1 and CDR2 from the germline V gene are MDHEN and SYDVKM. The CDR3 length is 15 residues. V dropped 6 bases and J dropped 6 bases, with 20 bases sitting between them. The DNA of the CDR3 is TGTGCCAGCAGCGACGTCGTGGAGGGTGGATCTGAAGCTTTCTTT. Residues: CASSDVVEGGSEAFF.

The V and J genes are TRBV7-8 and TRBJ1-4; D uncertain. This CDR3 contains 12 residues. Deletions cut 5 bases from V and 8 bases from J, with 9 bases between. Germline V gives CDR1 SGHVS, CDR2 FQNEAQ. The CDR3 sequence is CASSPIGEKLFF. CDR3 nucleotides: TGTGCCAGCAGCCCCATTGGGGAAAAACTGTTTTTT.

With regard to this clone: Distinct nucleotide sequences in the sample also encode this CDR3. V and J are TRBV11-2 and TRBJ2-7, with TRBD2 matching over 8 bases. CDR3 length: 14 residues. V lost 1 base and J lost 4; bases outside the gene matches: 3. Germline CDR1 SGHAT, CDR2 FQNNGV. CDR3 amino acids: CASSLVSGSYEQYF. The DNA of the CDR3 is TGTGCCAGCAGCTTAGTAAGCGGGAGTTACGAGCAGTACTTC.

V gene TRBV11-2 combines with J gene TRBJ2-3, with D hard to call. Trimming removed 5 bases at V and 4 bases at J, with 19 bases between. Germline V lookup: CDR1 SGHAT, CDR2 FQNNGV. There are 16 residues in the CDR3. CDR3 protein: CASSPNTPVQADTQYF. The CDR3 bases are TGTGCCAGCAGCCCAAATACCCCGGTCCAGGCAGATACGCAGTATTTT.